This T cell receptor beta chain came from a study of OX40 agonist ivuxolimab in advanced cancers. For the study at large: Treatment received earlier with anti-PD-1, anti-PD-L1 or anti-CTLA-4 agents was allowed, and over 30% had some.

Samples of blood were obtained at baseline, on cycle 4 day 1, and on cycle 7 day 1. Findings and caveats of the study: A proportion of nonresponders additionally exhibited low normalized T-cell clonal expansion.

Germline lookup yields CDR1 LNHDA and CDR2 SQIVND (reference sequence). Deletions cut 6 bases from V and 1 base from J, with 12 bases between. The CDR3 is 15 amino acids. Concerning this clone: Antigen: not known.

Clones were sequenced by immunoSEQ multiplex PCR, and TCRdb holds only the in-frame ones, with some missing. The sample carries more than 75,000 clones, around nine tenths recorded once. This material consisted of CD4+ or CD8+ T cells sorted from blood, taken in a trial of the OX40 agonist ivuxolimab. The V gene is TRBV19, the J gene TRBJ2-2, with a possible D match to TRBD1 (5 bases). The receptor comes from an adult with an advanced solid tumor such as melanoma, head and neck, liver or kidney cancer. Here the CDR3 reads CASSIAQGNTGELFF. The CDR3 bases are TGTGCCAGTAGCATCGCCCAGGGGAACACCGGGGAGCTGTTTTTT.